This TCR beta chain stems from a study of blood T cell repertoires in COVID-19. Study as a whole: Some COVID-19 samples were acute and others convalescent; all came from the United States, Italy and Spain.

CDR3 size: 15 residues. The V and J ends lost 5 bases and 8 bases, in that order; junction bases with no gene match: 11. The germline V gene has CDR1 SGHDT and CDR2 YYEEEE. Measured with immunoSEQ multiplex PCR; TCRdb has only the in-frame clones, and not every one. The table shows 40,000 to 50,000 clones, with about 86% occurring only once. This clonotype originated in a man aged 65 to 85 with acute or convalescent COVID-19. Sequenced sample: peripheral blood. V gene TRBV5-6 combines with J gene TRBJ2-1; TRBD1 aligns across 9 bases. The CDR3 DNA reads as TGTGCCAGCAGAGATGGTAGGACAGGGGTACATGAGCAGTTCTTC. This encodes CASRDGRTGVHEQFF.